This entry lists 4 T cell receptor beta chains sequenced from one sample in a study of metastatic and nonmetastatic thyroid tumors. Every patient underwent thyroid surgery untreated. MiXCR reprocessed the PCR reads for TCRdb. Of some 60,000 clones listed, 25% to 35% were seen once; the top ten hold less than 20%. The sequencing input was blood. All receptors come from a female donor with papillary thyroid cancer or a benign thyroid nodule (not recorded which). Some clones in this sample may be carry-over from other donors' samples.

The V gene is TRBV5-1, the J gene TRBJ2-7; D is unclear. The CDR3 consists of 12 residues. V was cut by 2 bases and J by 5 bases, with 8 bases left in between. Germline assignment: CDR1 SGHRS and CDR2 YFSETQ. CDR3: CASSFPADEQYF. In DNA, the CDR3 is TGCGCCAGCAGCTTTCCGGCTGACGAGCAGTACTTC. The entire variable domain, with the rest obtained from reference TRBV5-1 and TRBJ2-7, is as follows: KAGVTQTPRYLIKTRGQQVTLSCSPISGHRSVSWYQQTPGQGLQFLFEYFSETQRNKGNFPGRFSGRQFSNSRSEMNVSTLELGDSALYLCASSFPADEQYFGPGTRLTVT.

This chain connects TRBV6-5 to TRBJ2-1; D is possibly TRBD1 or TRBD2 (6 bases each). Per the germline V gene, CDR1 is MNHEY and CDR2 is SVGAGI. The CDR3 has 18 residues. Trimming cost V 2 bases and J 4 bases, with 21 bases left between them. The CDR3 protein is CASSYLPRDIGGYNEQFF. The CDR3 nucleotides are TGTGCCAGCAGTTACCTACCCAGGGACATCGGGGGATACAATGAGCAGTTCTTC.

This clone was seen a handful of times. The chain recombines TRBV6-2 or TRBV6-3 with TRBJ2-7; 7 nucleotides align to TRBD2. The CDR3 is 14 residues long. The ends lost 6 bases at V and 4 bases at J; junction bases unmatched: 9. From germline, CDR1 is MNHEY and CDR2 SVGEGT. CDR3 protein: CASSLGGSAYEQYF. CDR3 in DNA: TGTGCCAGCAGCCTCGGGGGGAGTGCGTACGAGCAGTACTTC.

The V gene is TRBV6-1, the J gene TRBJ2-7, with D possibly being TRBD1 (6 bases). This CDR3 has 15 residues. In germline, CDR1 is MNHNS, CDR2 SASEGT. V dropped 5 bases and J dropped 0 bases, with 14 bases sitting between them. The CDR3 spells CASSQDRLFSYEQYF. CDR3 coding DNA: TGTGCCAGCAGTCAAGACAGGCTGTTCTCCTACGAGCAGTACTTC.